One and the same sample provided the 8 T cell receptor beta chains below, sequenced in a study of T-cell memory formation after mild COVID-19. Each CDR3 protein gets one entry after TCRdb re-called the 5' RACE reads with MiXCR. The repertoire holds 350,000 or so distinct CDR3 sequences, with about an eighth as singletons. The material sequenced was PBMCs or a T cell subset sorted from them (not recorded which). These receptors were taken from a man in his late teens or twenties who had mild COVID-19 (a few samples of this study predate the infection). Cell type and time point are not known.

This rearrangement joins TRBV7-2 to TRBJ1-2; 9 bases are a match to TRBD1. This CDR3 contains 15 residues. The germline V gene has CDR1 SGHTA and CDR2 FQGNSA. With 7 bases clipped from V and 5 bases from J, the junction kept 11 bases outside the gene matches. In DNA, the CDR3 is TGTGCCAGCAACCCGTTCCCAGGGACAGGGTATGGCTACACCTTC. Amino acid sequence: CASNPFPGTGYGYTF.

This clonotype was seen a handful of times. The rearrangement joins TRBV20-1 to TRBJ2-5, with D perhaps TRBD1 (7 bases). Trimming left V 1 base short and J 4 bases short, with 10 bases between. CDR1 DFQATT and CDR2 SNEGSKA come from the germline V gene (reference sequence). This CDR3 spans 13 amino acids. CDR3 sequence reads: CSARGQGGETQYF. The CDR3 DNA sequence: TGCAGTGCTAGAGGACAGGGAGGAGAGACCCAGTACTTC.

CDR3 nucleotide sequence: TGTGCCAGCAGTTACTCGGGGACTAGCGGGGATTCCTACGAGCAGTACTTC. Translating gives CASSYSGTSGDSYEQYF. The gene calls are TRBV6-5 and TRBJ2-7; 13 bases line up with TRBD2. V lost 0 bases and J lost 1; bases outside the gene matches: 3. The length of the CDR3 is 17 residues. Per germline, CDR1 MNHEY and CDR2 SVGAGI.

This clonotype was observed at least ten times. This chain links TRBV7-9 with TRBJ2-1, with 7 bases that match TRBD2. Per germline, CDR1 SEHNR and CDR2 FQNEAQ (reference sequence). Germline trimming cut 7 bases from V and 0 bases from J; bases unmatched to any gene: 9. CDR3 length: 16 residues. The CDR3 bases are TGTGCCAGCATCACACAGCGGGGAAGCTCCTACAATGAGCAGTTCTTC. This encodes CASITQRGSSYNEQFF.

This clonotype was observed a handful of times. The chain couples TRBV5-6 to TRBJ2-1; TRBD2 is a possible D gene (5 bases). V was cut by 4 bases and J by 5 bases, with 16 bases left in between. CDR1 SGHDT and CDR2 YYEEEE come from the germline V gene. There are 15 residues in the CDR3. CDR3 in amino acids: CASSPLGVTNNEQFF. CDR3 nucleotides: TGTGCCAGCAGCCCCCTCGGGGTAACTAACAATGAGCAGTTCTTC.

This clonotype was detected only a few times. The chain carries TRBV27 and TRBJ2-7; a possible D gene is TRBD2 (6 bases). V was pared by 8 bases and J by 6 bases, with 17 bases between. The CDR3 consists of 13 residues. Germline V gene data show CDR1 as MNHEY and CDR2 as SMNVEV (reference sequence). The CDR3 loop reads CASGTSSRGEQYF. The CDR3, as DNA: TGTGCCAGCGGGACTTCTAGTAGGGGCGAGCAGTACTTC.

This sequence joins TRBV7-8 and TRBJ2-2; D perhaps matches TRBD1 (6 bases). CDR1 and CDR2 (germline): SGHVS, FQNEAQ. CDR3 length: 14 residues. The V end was cut by 4 bases, the J end by 6 bases, with 12 bases between. CDR3 sequence: CASSSWDIPGELFF. DNA of the CDR3: TGTGCCAGCAGCTCCTGGGACATTCCCGGGGAGCTGTTTTTT.

This clonotype was counted many times. CDR3 amino acids: CASSLGQGDYGYTF. As DNA, the CDR3 is TGCGCCAGCAGCTTGGGACAGGGGGACTATGGCTACACCTTC. The chain employs TRBV5-1 and TRBJ1-2; 9 nucleotides line up with TRBD1. The CDR3 covers 14 residues. With 0 bases clipped from V and 3 bases from J, the junction kept 0 bases outside the gene matches. Germline assignment: CDR1 SGHRS and CDR2 YFSETQ.